These T cell receptor beta chains were read from a single sample in a study of metastatic and nonmetastatic thyroid tumors. With MiXCR, TCRdb reprocessed the PCR reads. Among around 22,000 clones listed, about a tenth were seen once. The sequencing sample was made of blood. These receptors were collected from a female donor with papillary thyroid cancer or a benign thyroid nodule (not recorded which). Some clones in this sample may be carry-over from other donors' samples. Both conserved end residues are part of each CDR3. The D gene is left open where the match is weak. Size is stated for part of the rows, as once, few or many counts, or as a class when the clone is expanded.

V	size	J	D	DNA	CDR3
TRBV4-2	many	TRBJ1-6	.	TGTGCCAGCAGCCAAGATCTGGGGGCAAATTCACCCCTCCACTTT	CASSQDLGANSPLHF
TRBV18	many	TRBJ2-7	TRBD1	TGTGCCAGCTCACCACCGTCGGGACAGGGGGACGAGCAGTACTTC	CASSPPSGQGDEQYF
TRBV10-3	few	TRBJ2-2	.	TGTGCCACCCGGAGGGACACAGGGGAGCTGTTTTTT	CATRRDTGELFF
TRBV20-1	many	TRBJ2-3	TRBD2	TGCAGTGCCCCGGGACTAGCGGGAGTCGGGTTGTTCGCAGATACGCAGTATTTT	CSAPGLAGVGLFADTQYF
TRBV28	medium-sized	TRBJ2-7	TRBD1	TGTGCCAGCAGACCCCCGGGACAGGGGAACTACGAGCAGTACTTC	CASRPPGQGNYEQYF
TRBV11-2	many	TRBJ2-2	TRBD2	TGTGCCAGCAGCTTAGACGGTAGCGGGAGAATAAACCGGGAGCTGTTTTTT	CASSLDGSGRINRELFF
TRBV9	many	TRBJ2-1	.	TGCGCCAGCAGCGGACCTACCGTTGTCTTC	CASSGPTVVF
TRBV9	many	TRBJ2-1	.	TGTGCCAGCAGCGTAGCAGGGTGGGGGAATGAGCAGTTCTTC	CASSVAGWGNEQFF
TRBV6-1	few	TRBJ1-1	.	TGTGCCAGCACAGGCGACACTGAAGCTTTCTTT	CASTGDTEAFF
TRBV10-3	many	TRBJ2-1	TRBD2	TGTGCCATCAGTCAAACTAGCGGGAGTGGCAATGAGCAGTTCTTC	CAISQTSGSGNEQFF
TRBV20-1	many	TRBJ2-1	.	TGCAGTGCTAGAGGGTCAGGGACTGAGCAGTTCTTC	CSARGSGTEQFF
TRBV3-1	.	TRBJ2-3	.	TGTGCCAGCAGCCTCGCTAGGGCAACAGATACGCAGTATTTT	CASSLARATDTQYF
TRBV12-3/TRBV12-4	medium-sized	TRBJ1-2	TRBD1	TGTGCCAGCAGTTCTCAGGGACAGGCCAACTATGGCTACACCTTC	CASSSQGQANYGYTF
TRBV7-9	few	TRBJ1-6	.	TGTGCCAGCAGCTTCTGGGGTTCACCCCTCCACTTT	CASSFWGSPLHF
TRBV11-2	many	TRBJ2-5	TRBD1	TGTGCCAGCAGCAACCGGGACAGCCAAGAGACCCAGTACTTC	CASSNRDSQETQYF
TRBV6-2/TRBV6-3	many	TRBJ2-6	TRBD1	TGTGCCAGCAGTTACGGACCGGGACAGCGTACCTCTGGGGCCAACGTCCTGACTTTC	CASSYGPGQRTSGANVLTF
TRBV6-2/TRBV6-3	.	TRBJ1-5	.	TGTGCCAGCAGTTTAACAGGAGGCAACAATCAGCCCCAGCATTTT	CASSLTGGNNQPQHF
TRBV6-1	few	TRBJ1-5	.	TGTGCCAGCAGATCCGGGACAAGGTCCCGAAATCACCCCCAGCATTTT	CASRSGTRSRNHPQHF
TRBV10-3	many	TRBJ2-5	TRBD1	TGTGCCATCAGTGAGAGGACAGGGGGATGGGAGACCCAGTACTTC	CAISERTGGWETQYF
TRBV20-1	many	TRBJ2-7	.	TGCAGTGCTCTACAGGGATTACGGTACGAGCAGTACTTC	CSALQGLRYEQYF
TRBV5-4	many	TRBJ2-7	TRBD1	TGTGCCAGCAGCTCTGCGCCTCGGGACAGCTACTACGAGCAGTACTTC	CASSSAPRDSYYEQYF
TRBV4-1	many	TRBJ2-7	TRBD1	TGCGCCAGCAGCCAAGGGGACAGTGGGACGCAGTACTTC	CASSQGDSGTQYF
TRBV19	many	TRBJ2-1	.	TGTGCCAGTAGTACCATAGCGGCTCCTGGCAATGAGCAGTTCTTC	CASSTIAAPGNEQFF
TRBV7-2	many	TRBJ1-5	.	TGTGCCAGCAGCTTAGATAACCTCAATCAGCCCCAGCATTTT	CASSLDNLNQPQHF
TRBV29-1	many	TRBJ2-7	TRBD1	TGCAGCGCGAGGGACAGTAACCCCTACGAGCAGTACTTC	CSARDSNPYEQYF
TRBV4-1	many	TRBJ2-1	TRBD2	TGCGCCAGCAGCCAGTTAGCGGGCGTCTCCTACAATGAGCAGTTCTTC	CASSQLAGVSYNEQFF
TRBV12-3/TRBV12-4	many	TRBJ1-6	.	TGTGCCAGCAGTCCCCCGGGGGTGTTTGGCTCACCCCTCCACTTT	CASSPPGVFGSPLHF
TRBV29-1	.	TRBJ1-2	.	TGCAGCGCCTCCAGCATCAACGAAGCTAACTATGGCTACACCTTC	CSASSINEANYGYTF
TRBV28	medium-sized	TRBJ1-2	TRBD1	TGTGCCAGCAGTCGACAGGGGGCCCATGGCTACACCTTC	CASSRQGAHGYTF
TRBV6-2/TRBV6-3	many	TRBJ1-1	.	TGTGCCAGCAGTTACGACAATCGGGTGTCTGAAGCTTTCTTT	CASSYDNRVSEAFF
TRBV11-2	many	TRBJ1-4	TRBD1	TGTGCCAGCAGCGCCGGGACAGGGGGTTACGAAAAACTGTTTTTT	CASSAGTGGYEKLFF
TRBV28	.	TRBJ2-7	TRBD2	TGTACCAGCAGTTTTTGTAGCGGGGGGGCCTACGAGCAGTACTTC	CTSSFCSGGAYEQYF
TRBV28	medium-sized	TRBJ2-1	TRBD1	TGTGCCAGCAGTAAGGACAGGGCCTACAATGAGCAGTTCTTC	CASSKDRAYNEQFF
TRBV19	many	TRBJ2-1	TRBD2	TGTGCCAGTAGTATAGGTGTGTCTAGCGGAAGTGTCTCCTACAATGAGCAGTTCTTC	CASSIGVSSGSVSYNEQFF
TRBV11-2	many	TRBJ2-7	TRBD1	TGTGCCAGCAGCTCTGCGGGACAGGGCTACGAGCAGTACTTC	CASSSAGQGYEQYF
TRBV6-1	medium-sized	TRBJ1-5	.	TGTGCCAGCACCAATAGCAATCAGCCCCAGCATTTT	CASTNSNQPQHF
TRBV9	many	TRBJ1-5	.	TGTGCCAGCAGCGTGTCAGGGAGCAATCAGCCCCAGCATTTT	CASSVSGSNQPQHF